The 23 T cell receptor beta chains below all came from one sample that was sequenced in a study of cytotoxic CD8 clonotypes in ibrutinib-treated CLL. The repertoire was sequenced with immunoSEQ multiplex PCR; TCRdb's copy has only in-frame clones and lacks some. The repertoire holds tens of thousands of clones, approximately 81% seen once, with under 8.5% in the top ten. The sample was PBMCs, taken before ibrutinib treatment. Receptor source: a human donor with chronic lymphocytic leukemia.

The DNA for the CDR3 is TGTGCCTGGAGCGTCGGGGTGGTCACTGAAGCTTTCTTT. It yields the protein CAWSVGVVTEAFF. V and J are TRBV30 and TRBJ1-1, with unresolved D. Germline V gene data show CDR1 as GTSNPN and CDR2 as SVGIG (reference sequence). The CDR3 consists of 13 residues. The ends were cut back, 3 bases at V and 4 bases at J, with 12 bases in the middle.

This clone appeared a few times. This rearrangement joins TRBV4-2 to TRBJ2-3; 12 bases fit TRBD2. V lost 0 bases and J lost 8; bases outside the gene matches: 15. The CDR3 length is 19 residues. Germline V gene sequence: CDR1 LGHNA, CDR2 YNFKEQ. The CDR3 region is CASSQDPDASGRAKTTQYF. CDR3 in DNA: TGTGCCAGCAGCCAAGACCCAGACGCTAGCGGGAGGGCGAAGACTACGCAGTATTTT.

The rearrangement links TRBV5-4 to TRBJ2-7, with D unresolved. CDR3 length equals 15 residues. V was clipped by 0 bases and J by 2 bases, with 12 bases between them. Germline CDR1 and CDR2: SGHNT and YYREEE (reference sequence). CDR3 amino acids: CASSLGGRPTYEQYF. The CDR3 nucleotides read TGTGCCAGCAGCTTGGGGGGAAGACCCACCTACGAGCAGTACTTC.

The genes are TRBV7-2 and TRBJ1-2, with D unclear. Germline V gene data show CDR1 as SGHTA and CDR2 as FQGNSA. The germline V and J ends were trimmed by 5 bases and 2 bases, with 12 bases remaining between them. CDR3 length equals 14 residues. DNA of the CDR3: TGTGCCAGCAGCACCCGCGGGGTCAACTATGGCTACACCTTC. It encodes CASSTRGVNYGYTF. Using reference TRBV7-2 and TRBJ1-2 for the parts outside the CDR3, the full variable domain is GAGVSQSPSNKVTEKGKDVELRCDPISGHTALYWYRQSLGQGLEFLIYFQGNSAPDKSGLPSDRFSAERTGGSVSTLTIQRTQQEDSAVYLCASSTRGVNYGYTFGSGTRLTVV.

The chain links TRBV5-1 to TRBJ2-6; the D gene is possibly TRBD1 (5 bases). Germline V CDR1 and CDR2: SGHRS, YFSETQ. The CDR3 loop spans 14 amino acids. Trimming took 4 bases from V and 3 from J, leaving 8 bases between them. CDR3 coding DNA: TGCGCCAGCAGCCCTCAGGGTGGGGCCAACGTCCTGACTTTC. It codes for CASSPQGGANVLTF.

The sample holds a few counts of this clone. J is TRBJ1-5 and V is TRBV2; D is unclear. The V end was cut by 7 bases, the J end by 6 bases, with 16 bases between. Per germline, CDR1 SNHLY and CDR2 FYNNEI. This CDR3 has 14 residues. The DNA for the CDR3 is TGTGCCAGCACCGGCGACATCGTAGGTCAGCCCCAGCATTTT. Translated, it gives CASTGDIVGQPQHF.

This clone has a handful of counts. The rearrangement joins TRBV29-1 to TRBJ2-7; D might be TRBD2 (6 bases). Germline V gene data show CDR1 as SQVTM and CDR2 as ANQGSEA. CDR3 length: 13 amino acids. V dropped 3 bases and J dropped 4 bases, with 13 bases sitting between them. The CDR3 protein is CSVERQGGYEQYF. Written as DNA, the CDR3 is TGCAGCGTTGAGAGGCAGGGAGGATACGAGCAGTACTTC.

This chain connects TRBV5-1 to TRBJ1-1; TRBD1 matches 7 bases. This CDR3 has 15 residues. Germline-derived CDR1 and CDR2 are SGHRS and YFSETQ. V lost 0 bases and J lost 2; bases outside the gene matches: 4. CDR3 residues: CASSLVVGGNTEAFF. The CDR3 DNA is TGCGCCAGCAGCTTGGTAGTAGGGGGCAACACTGAAGCTTTCTTT.

V is TRBV6-5 and J is TRBJ1-5, with 8 bases lining up with TRBD1. Germline V lookup: CDR1 MNHEY, CDR2 SVGAGI. The CDR3 is 15 amino acids. The J segment lost 7 bases and the V segment lost 4 bases, leaving 9 bases of the junction unmatched. The CDR3 region is CASSSTDRAGQPQHF. The CDR3 DNA reads TGTGCCAGCAGTTCTACGGACAGGGCTGGCCAGCCCCAGCATTTT.

The CDR3, as DNA: TGTGCCAGCAGGGAACAGGGGTTTGGGACAGATACGCAGTATTTT. Translation gives CASREQGFGTDTQYF. The chain is built from TRBV5-4 and TRBJ2-3, with TRBD1 matching 7 bases. This CDR3 is built from 15 residues. CDR1 SGHNT and CDR2 YYREEE come from the germline V gene (reference sequence). With 5 bases clipped from V and 3 bases from J, the junction kept 9 bases outside the gene matches.

The sample holds a few counts of this clone. V usage is TRBV5-5 and J usage is TRBJ1-2, with D maybe TRBD1 (6 bases). Germline V lookup: CDR1 SGHKS, CDR2 YYEKEE (reference sequence). CDR3 length: 15 amino acids. V lost 0 bases, J lost 1 base, and 10 bases lay in between. The CDR3 spells CASSLAGGRNYGYTF. CDR3 nucleotides: TGTGCCAGCAGCTTGGCCGGGGGCCGTAACTATGGCTACACCTTC.

This chain uses TRBV7-2 with TRBJ1-5; D is ambiguous. The germline CDR1 and CDR2 sequences are SGHTA and FQGNSA. The ends were cut back, 1 base at V and 3 bases at J, with 7 bases in the middle. The CDR3 is made up of 14 amino acids. The CDR3 sequence is CASSLGINNQPQHF. The CDR3 region has the DNA TGTGCCAGCAGCTTAGGCATTAACAATCAGCCCCAGCATTTT.

The J gene is TRBJ1-1, the V gene TRBV9; D perhaps matches TRBD1 (5 bases). The CDR3 is 17 amino acids. The germline V gene encodes CDR1 SGDLS and CDR2 YYNGEE. With 1 base removed from V and 3 bases from J, the gap between germline ends came to 19 bases. This CDR3 reads CASSVKSRGHTDTEAFF. Here the CDR3 DNA reads TGTGCCAGCAGCGTAAAATCTAGGGGTCATACCGACACTGAAGCTTTCTTT. The complete variable domain, with remaining parts taken from reference TRBV9 and TRBJ1-1, reads DSGVTQTPKHLITATGQRVTLRCSPRSGDLSVYWYQQSLDQGLQFLIQYYNGEERAKGNILERFSAQQFPDLHSELNLSSLELGDSALYFCASSVKSRGHTDTEAFFGQGTRLTVV.

Here the CDR3 DNA reads TGTGCCAGCAGCTTGGACCGCCGACCCCCTGGCTACACCTTC. Its translation: CASSLDRRPPGYTF. The rearrangement links TRBV7-2 to TRBJ1-2; D is undetermined. Germline V gene sequence: CDR1 SGHTA, CDR2 FQGNSA. V was cut by 3 bases and J by 7 bases, with 15 bases left in between. CDR3 length: 14 residues.

CDR3 coding DNA: TGTGCCGGACACAGGGTAGGCACTGAAGCTTTCTTT. It translates to CAGHRVGTEAFF. The chain is built from TRBV7-9 and TRBJ1-1; TRBD1 is a possible D gene (6 bases). Between the trimmed V and J ends, which lost 11 bases and 4 bases, there was a span of 14 bases. Germline V CDR1 and CDR2: SEHNR, FQNEAQ (reference sequence). There are 12 residues in the CDR3.

The J gene is TRBJ1-1, the V gene TRBV15, with D hard to call. Germline CDR1 LNHNV, CDR2 YYDKDF (reference sequence). The CDR3 covers 15 residues. The germline V and J ends were trimmed by 5 bases and 3 bases, with 16 bases remaining between them. CDR3 sequence (DNA): TGTGCCACCAGCCGCAGAAAGTCAGTAGACACTGAAGCTTTCTTT. The encoded protein is CATSRRKSVDTEAFF.

In its sample, this clone was seen once. The V and J genes are TRBV19 and TRBJ1-2; 8 nucleotides match TRBD1. The germline V gene has CDR1 LNHDA and CDR2 SQIVND (reference sequence). The CDR3 loop spans 11 amino acids. V dropped 9 bases and J dropped 6; count of bases not matched to a gene: 3. The CDR3 sequence: CASQQGDGYTF. The CDR3 bases are TGTGCCAGCCAACAGGGGGATGGCTACACCTTC.

The chain carries TRBV7-9 and TRBJ2-2; 7 bases match TRBD1. Germline CDR1 SEHNR, CDR2 FQNEAQ (reference sequence). The V and J ends lost 5 bases and 2 bases, in that order; junction bases with no gene match: 11. This CDR3 is 17 amino acids long. CDR3 sequence reads: CASSPPLRDSNTGELFF. CDR3 DNA sequence: TGTGCCAGCAGCCCGCCCCTCCGGGACAGTAACACCGGGGAGCTGTTTTTT.

The chain carries TRBV7-2 and TRBJ2-1; D remains ambiguous. The germline V and J ends were trimmed by 5 bases and 10 bases, with 9 bases remaining between them. CDR3 size: 11 residues. CDR1 and CDR2 (germline): SGHTA, FQGNSA. CDR3 sequence: CASSPRGEQFF. The CDR3 DNA reads as TGTGCCAGCAGCCCCCGTGGGGAGCAGTTCTTC.

This clone was detected only once. The junction shows a germline mismatch at one end, possibly a read error. This chain links TRBV7-7 with TRBJ2-5, with 10 bases that match TRBD1. Germline V gene data show CDR1 as SSHAT and CDR2 as FNYEAQ (reference sequence). The CDR3 is made up of 14 amino acids. CDR3 DNA sequence: TGTGCTAGCAGTCAGACAGGGGGCCTAGAGACCCAGTACTTC. It codes for CASSQTGGLETQYF. Variable domain in full (rest from reference TRBV7-7 and TRBJ2-5): GAGVSQSPRYKVTKRGQDVTLRCDPISSHATLYWYQQALGQGPEFLTYFNYEAQPDKSGLPSDRFSAERPEGSISTLTIQRTEQRDSAMYRCASSQTGGLETQYFGPGTRLLVL.

This clone has just a few counts. This chain joins TRBV5-4 and TRBJ2-7, with D tentatively TRBD2 (6 bases). CDR1 is SGHNT and CDR2 is YYREEE in the germline V gene (reference sequence). This CDR3 spans 14 amino acids. V gave up 0 bases and J gave up 2 bases, with 9 bases separating them. For the CDR3, the DNA is TGTGCCAGCAGCTTGGATGCGGGGCCCTACGAGCAGTACTTC. Translation: CASSLDAGPYEQYF.

The genes are TRBV18 and TRBJ2-7; D might be TRBD1 (6 bases). The CDR3 runs to 15 residues. Germline V gene lookup returns CDR1 KGHSH and CDR2 LQKENI. The V and J ends lost 4 bases and 1 base respectively, with 14 bases between them. CDR3 DNA: TGTGCCAGCTCACTGTCCGGGACACCTTCCTACGAGCAGTACTTC. Translating it yields CASSLSGTPSYEQYF.

The chain joins TRBV14 to TRBJ2-7; D possibly corresponds to TRBD2 (6 bases). The CDR3 extends over 16 amino acids. CDR1 is SGHDN and CDR2 is FVKESK in the germline V gene. With 0 bases removed from V and 0 bases from J, the gap between germline ends came to 12 bases. CDR3 region: CASSQDMGGFSYEQYF. The CDR3 DNA reads as TGTGCCAGCAGCCAAGATATGGGGGGATTCTCCTACGAGCAGTACTTC.